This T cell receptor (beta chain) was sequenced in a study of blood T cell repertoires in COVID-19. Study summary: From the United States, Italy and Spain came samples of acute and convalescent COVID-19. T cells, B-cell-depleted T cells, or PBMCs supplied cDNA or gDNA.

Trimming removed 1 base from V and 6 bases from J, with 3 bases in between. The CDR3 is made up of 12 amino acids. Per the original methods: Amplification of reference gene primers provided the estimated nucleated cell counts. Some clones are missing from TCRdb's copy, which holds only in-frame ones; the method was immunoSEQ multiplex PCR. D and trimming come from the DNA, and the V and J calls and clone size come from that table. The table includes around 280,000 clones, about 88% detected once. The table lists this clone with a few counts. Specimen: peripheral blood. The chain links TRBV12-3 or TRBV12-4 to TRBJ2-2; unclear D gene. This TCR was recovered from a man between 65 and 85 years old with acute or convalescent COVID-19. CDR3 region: CASSLGAGELFF. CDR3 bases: TGTGCCAGCAGTTTAGGAGCCGGGGAGCTGTTTTTT.